The TCR beta chain under discussion was sequenced for a study of OX40 agonist ivuxolimab in advanced cancers. Study-wide context: Ivuxolimab was an agonistic, fully human IgG2 monoclonal antibody directed against OX40 (CD134), a costimulatory receptor. Intravenous ivuxolimab was administered to patients every 2 weeks at six dose levels: 0.01, 0.1, 0.3, 1.5, 3 and 10 mg/kg. Of the approximately 50 patients in dose escalation, about 20 had hepatocellular carcinoma, around 15 had melanoma, 9 had renal cell carcinoma and 9 had head and neck cancer. A male proportion of 82.7% and a mean age of approximately 60 years, ranging from 23 to 79, were recorded for the dose-escalation cohort. Prior anti-PD-1, anti-PD-L1 or anti-CTLA-4 therapy was permitted, and checkpoint inhibitors had been received by roughly 42% of dose-escalation patients. Partial responses occurred in three dose-escalation patients, of whom one had hepatocellular carcinoma and two had cutaneous melanoma. Peripheral TCRbeta sequencing was intended to test whether TCR sequence diversity was altered and clonal T-cell expansion was caused by ivuxolimab. The paper covers the monotherapy dose-escalation part of the phase I ivuxolimab trial, which included N ≈ 54 patients. Study-wide findings and limitations: After ivuxolimab, more expanded clones were found on average in CD8+ T cells than in CD4+ T cells. Low levels of normalized T-cell clonal expansion were also seen in some patients who did not respond. At doses of 0.1 to 3.0 mg/kg, clonal expansion of both CD4+ and CD8+ blood T cells was observed from baseline to week 6. Antigen specificity was not determined for the clonally expanded peripheral T cells. In partial responders in the 0.1-3.0 mg/kg groups, normalized peripheral clonal expansion was found to be among the lowest, especially among CD8+ T cells.

For sequencing of the TCRbeta CDR3 region, genomic DNA was extracted from the sorted cells. The immunoSEQ Assay was used to sequence the TCRbeta CDR3 regions. What TCRdb holds here is the immuneACCESS table cut down to in-frame rearrangements. Part of the clones is not present; checked against another copy, under half of the missing clones reflect an unresolved V gene, and the others are unexplained. For this sample there are under 70,000 clones; about nine tenths appear just once. Approximately 2% of the sample lies in the top ten. The trial excluded patients who had a history of autoimmune disease or who were on systemic immunosuppression. Peripheral blood for TCR sequencing was drawn from every dose cohort at baseline, at cycle 4 day 1 and at cycle 7 day 1. The samples were taken from a phase I, first-in-human, multicenter, open-label dose-escalation trial of ivuxolimab. Adults with locally advanced or metastatic melanoma, renal cell, hepatocellular, or head and neck squamous cell carcinoma were enrolled in the trial. CD4+ and CD8+ T cells were sorted separately from peripheral blood before TCR sequencing.

In the case of this clone: Its antigen is still unknown. No quality values exist for individual bases; no much larger clone is one base distant.

Inclusive of the bounding cysteine and phenylalanine, the CDR3 is 14 residues long. Of all the DNA, just the CDR3 is kept, 42 bases in frame from base 1. Taken from the germline V gene, the CDR1 and CDR2 loops are SGDLS and YYNGEE. Trimming removed 3 bases from V and 5 bases from J, leaving 15 bases between the germline ends. This chain is built from TRBV9 and TRBJ2-7, and TRBD1 may be the D gene, going by 6 matching bases. The TCR originated in an adult with an advanced solid tumor such as melanoma, head and neck, liver or kidney cancer. Sequencing used CD4+ or CD8+ T cells sorted from blood, obtained in a trial of the OX40 agonist ivuxolimab. In nucleotide form, the sequence is TGTGCCAGCAGCGGACATGGACAGTATAACGAGCAGTACTTC. The translation is CASSGHGQYNEQYF.